These T cell receptor beta chains were read from a single sample in a study of cytomegalovirus exposure and HLA in healthy donors. Sequencing used immunoSEQ multiplex PCR; TCRdb keeps in-frame clones, though not all of them. The sample gives under 150,000 clones, about 74% of which show up once; around 1.7% is in the top ten. Material: PBMCs. The receptors were sampled from a woman in her thirties or forties in good health and CMV-seronegative. Each CDR3 is given with its conserved first and last residue. A D gene is named only where the DNA matches it firmly. Clone size appears in some rows only: once, few, many, or a class for an expanded clone.

size: .
J: TRBJ2-1
V: TRBV5-1
D: TRBD1
DNA: TGCGCCAGTTGGACAGGGGGCAACGGTGAGCAGTTCTTC
CDR3: CASWTGGNGEQFF

size: .
J: TRBJ2-3
V: TRBV5-1
D: .
DNA: TGCGCCAGCAGCCCAATACCAACGGGACTCTCCACAGATACGCAGTATTTT
CDR3: CASSPIPTGLSTDTQYF

size: .
J: TRBJ2-3
V: TRBV5-1
D: .
DNA: TGCGCCTCCTCTCTGGGGGGACAGCTCGCAGATACGCAGTATTTT
CDR3: CASSLGGQLADTQYF

size: .
J: TRBJ2-1
V: TRBV25-1
D: .
DNA: TGTGCCAGCAGTGAATATCGAGGGCAGTACAATGAGCAGTTCTTC
CDR3: CASSEYRGQYNEQFF

size: .
J: TRBJ2-7
V: TRBV6-1
D: .
DNA: TGTGCCAGCAGTGAAGGACACTTCTACGAGCAGTACTTC
CDR3: CASSEGHFYEQYF

size: .
J: TRBJ2-2
V: TRBV6-5
D: TRBD2
DNA: TGTGCCAGCAGTTACTTGGGAGGGCCGAACACCGGGGAGCTGTTTTTT
CDR3: CASSYLGGPNTGELFF

size: few
J: TRBJ1-2
V: TRBV27
D: .
DNA: TGTGCCAGCATGGGCACTTCCTATGGCTACACCTTC
CDR3: CASMGTSYGYTF

size: .
J: TRBJ1-5
V: TRBV7-9
D: .
DNA: TGTGCCAGCAGCCCAGACAGTAATCAGCCCCAGCATTTT
CDR3: CASSPDSNQPQHF

size: .
J: TRBJ1-5
V: TRBV27
D: .
DNA: TGTGCCAGCAGTTCCCGAGTATATAGCAATCAGCCCCAGCATTTT
CDR3: CASSSRVYSNQPQHF

size: .
J: TRBJ2-7
V: TRBV7-8
D: .
DNA: TGTGCCAGCAGCATCACCTACGAGCAGTACTTC
CDR3: CASSITYEQYF

size: .
J: TRBJ2-2
V: TRBV11-2
D: TRBD2
DNA: TGTGCCAGCAGCTTACTAGCGGGAGGGCTTCTGGGCGGGGAGCTGTTTTTT
CDR3: CASSLLAGGLLGGELFF

size: .
J: TRBJ2-7
V: TRBV19
D: .
DNA: TGTGCCAGTAGTCCGGCCAGGACTAATAACGAGCAGTACTTC
CDR3: CASSPARTNNEQYF

size: .
J: TRBJ1-2
V: TRBV6-1
D: TRBD1
DNA: TGTGCCAGCAGTGCCCGACAGGGGTCCCTAAACTATGGCTACACCTTC
CDR3: CASSARQGSLNYGYTF

size: few
J: TRBJ2-7
V: TRBV4-1
D: .
DNA: TGCGCCAGCAGCCAAGATCCCTACAGGGAGGGCGAGCAGTACTTC
CDR3: CASSQDPYREGEQYF

size: .
J: TRBJ1-5
V: TRBV7-6
D: TRBD1
DNA: TGTGCCAGCAGCTTGACAGGGCAAGACCAGCCCCAGCATTTT
CDR3: CASSLTGQDQPQHF

size: .
J: TRBJ1-3
V: TRBV7-9
D: .
DNA: TGTGCCAGCAGCTTAGTGGAGGGAAACACCATATATTTT
CDR3: CASSLVEGNTIYF

size: .
J: TRBJ2-1
V: TRBV19
D: TRBD2
DNA: TGTGCCCACCTCAAGAATAGGGAGCCTAGCGGGAGGGCCTTTTACAATGAGCAGTTCTTC
CDR3: CAHLKNREPSGRAFYNEQFF